Listed below are T cell receptor beta chains from one sample, sequenced in a study of cytomegalovirus exposure and HLA in healthy donors. Generated by immunoSEQ multiplex PCR, the TCRdb table keeps only in-frame clones and is missing some. The table includes 50,000 to 65,000 clones, just under 95% detected once. Source material: PBMCs. These receptors originate from a woman aged 18-30 years in good health and CMV-seropositive. CDR3s include the opening cysteine and the closing phenylalanine or tryptophan. D genes are given only for firm matches. Where a row states a size, it is once, few, many or the class of an expanded clone; other rows omit it.

V,D,size,J,DNA,CDR3
TRBV5-5,.,.,TRBJ2-7,TGTGCCAGCAGCTTGTTTTCCCCTCCTTACGAGCAGTACTTC,CASSLFSPPYEQYF
TRBV7-2,.,once,TRBJ2-1,TGTGCCAGCAGCCCAACCGTTGGACAGAGCTACAATGAGCAGTTCTTC,CASSPTVGQSYNEQFF
TRBV28,TRBD1,.,TRBJ1-2,TGTGCCAGCAGTGGACAGGGGTCCGGGAGAGGCTACACCTTC,CASSGQGSGRGYTF
TRBV18,TRBD1,.,TRBJ2-7,TGTGCCAGCGCCCACCGGGACAGGGCCCTCTACGAGCAGTACTTC,CASAHRDRALYEQYF
TRBV15,.,.,TRBJ2-7,TGTGCCACCAGCAGAGATTATTACGAGCAGTACTTC,CATSRDYYEQYF
TRBV6-6,.,.,TRBJ2-1,TGTGCCAGCACTACCGGGACTTGGGCTAATGAGCAGTTCTTC,CASTTGTWANEQFF
TRBV2,.,.,TRBJ2-7,TGTGCCAGCAGTACAGGGAACAACGAGCAGTACTTC,CASSTGNNEQYF
TRBV6-1,TRBD1,.,TRBJ1-5,TGTGCCAGCAGTAGCGACAGGGGCAATCAGCCCCAGCATTTT,CASSSDRGNQPQHF
TRBV7-9,TRBD2,.,TRBJ2-7,TGTGCCAGCAGCTCCATAGCGGGGGAGCAGTACTTC,CASSSIAGEQYF
TRBV28,.,.,TRBJ1-5,TGTGCCAGCAGTTTTAGGGGAAATAGCAATCAGCCCCAGCATTTT,CASSFRGNSNQPQHF
TRBV15,.,.,TRBJ2-4,TGTGCCACCAGCAGACTAGCTCCGGCCAAAAACATTCAGTACTTC,CATSRLAPAKNIQYF
TRBV19,.,.,TRBJ1-5,TGTGCCAGTAGTAGCCAAACAGGGTCGGGCAATCAGCCCCAGCATTTT,CASSSQTGSGNQPQHF
TRBV9,TRBD1,.,TRBJ1-3,TGTGCCAGCAGCCCGCCGGGACAGTACTCTGGAAACACCATATATTTT,CASSPPGQYSGNTIYF
TRBV2,TRBD1,.,TRBJ2-7,TGTGCCAGCAGTGAATCCGAGACACCGGGACAGGCTAAATACGAGCAGTACTTC,CASSESETPGQAKYEQYF
TRBV9,TRBD2,few,TRBJ2-5,TGTGCCAGCAGCGGCGGGGGAACGGGGACCCAGTACTTC,CASSGGGTGTQYF
TRBV29-1,TRBD2,.,TRBJ2-3,TGCAGCGTTGAAAGGGCGGGAGGGGGCACAGATACGCAGTATTTT,CSVERAGGGTDTQYF
TRBV15,.,.,TRBJ1-6,TGTGCCAGCTCGATTGGTTCGGGACTTAACTCACCCCTCCACTTT,CASSIGSGLNSPLHF
TRBV18,.,once,TRBJ1-4,TGTGCCAGCTCACCGGGCTCCATTGGTAAACTGTTTTTT,CASSPGSIGKLFF
TRBV19,.,.,TRBJ2-3,TGTGCCAGTAGTATAGGGGCACCGGCAGAAACAGATACGCAGTATTTT,CASSIGAPAETDTQYF
TRBV2,TRBD1,.,TRBJ2-7,TGTGCCAGCAGTAGGGACAGCGATTTGGGCTACGAGCAGTACTTC,CASSRDSDLGYEQYF
TRBV7-9,TRBD2,.,TRBJ2-5,TGTGCCAGCACCCTAGAGAGGCTACTAGCGGGGAGAGAGACCCAGTACTTC,CASTLERLLAGRETQYF
TRBV27,.,.,TRBJ1-2,TGTGCCAGCAGGGCAACCGGGCCCGTGGGGCTGGAGGGCTACACCTTC,CASRATGPVGLEGYTF
TRBV14,TRBD2,.,TRBJ2-5,TGTGCCAGCGGGGGGAGCGGGAGATATCAAGAGACCCAGTACTTC,CASGGSGRYQETQYF
TRBV4-1,.,.,TRBJ1-3,TGCGCCAGCAGCCAAGACGGGGTCGGAAACACCATATATTTT,CASSQDGVGNTIYF
TRBV7-2,.,.,TRBJ1-6,TGTGCCAGCAGCTTAGGACGGGGAGATAATTCACCCCTCCACTTT,CASSLGRGDNSPLHF
TRBV7-8,.,.,TRBJ2-1,TGTGCCAGCAGCCCTTACAATGAGCAGTTCTTC,CASSPYNEQFF
TRBV18,TRBD1,.,TRBJ2-5,TGTGCCAGCTCACCAGTCGGGACAGAACTATTTCAAGAGACCCAGTACTTC,CASSPVGTELFQETQYF
TRBV10-3,TRBD1,.,TRBJ1-5,TGTGCCATCAGGGGGACAGGGGATCATCAGCCCCAGCATTTT,CAIRGTGDHQPQHF
TRBV4-1,.,.,TRBJ2-5,TGCGCCAGCAGTCACTTAGCCCCCGAGACCCAGTACTTC,CASSHLAPETQYF
TRBV5-6,.,.,TRBJ2-7,TGTGCCAGCAGCTCCTCCCCTTTCGAGCAGTACTTC,CASSSSPFEQYF
TRBV28,.,.,TRBJ1-1,TGTGCCAGCAGTTTCCTCCTGGGTCAGCTAGAAACCAACACTGAAGCTTTCTTT,CASSFLLGQLETNTEAFF
TRBV2,.,.,TRBJ2-7,TGTGCCATCGGCGGGATCGGCGACGAGCAGTACTTC,CAIGGIGDEQYF
TRBV29-1,.,.,TRBJ2-5,TGCAGCGTTGAGCCAGGGCCGTACCAAAAGACCCAGTACTTC,CSVEPGPYQKTQYF
TRBV5-4,.,.,TRBJ1-1,TGTGCCAGCAGCTGGCCCTCCGGCACCCCCGGGGGGAACACTGAAGCTTTCTTT,CASSWPSGTPGGNTEAFF
TRBV5-1,.,.,TRBJ2-1,TGCGCCAGCAGCTTGCAGGGCGAAACCTCCTACAATGAGCAGTTCTTC,CASSLQGETSYNEQFF
TRBV29-1,TRBD1,few,TRBJ1-1,TGCAGCGTAACAGGGGACCTTAACACTGAAGCTTTCTTT,CSVTGDLNTEAFF
TRBV9,TRBD2,.,TRBJ2-7,TGTGCCAGCAGCGAAAGGGACTACTCCTACGAGCAGTACTTC,CASSERDYSYEQYF
TRBV25-1,.,few,TRBJ1-6,TGTGCCAGCAGTGAATATGTTCGACAAACCCTCCACTTT,CASSEYVRQTLHF
TRBV20-1,.,.,TRBJ2-2,TGCAGTGCTGCAGGGGCCGGGGAGCTGTTTTTT,CSAAGAGELFF
TRBV11-2,.,.,TRBJ1-1,TGTGCCAGCAGCTTAGGGAGGTCCGAAGCTTTCTTT,CASSLGRSEAFF
TRBV6-5,.,few,TRBJ2-1,TGTGCCAGCAGCCTCAATCCCCAGGGCTATGAGCAGTTCTTC,CASSLNPQGYEQFF
TRBV28,.,.,TRBJ2-7,TGTGCCACCCATAAAACTAGAACCTACGAGCAGTACTTC,CATHKTRTYEQYF
TRBV9,.,.,TRBJ1-2,TGTGCCAGCAGCGTAGGGCGGACTAACTATGGCTACACCTTC,CASSVGRTNYGYTF
TRBV5-4,.,.,TRBJ2-2,TGTGCCAGCAGTCCGGGACTCGTGAACACCGGGGAGCTGTTTTTT,CASSPGLVNTGELFF
TRBV28,TRBD2,.,TRBJ2-4,TGTGCCAGCACCCCGGGGGGGACCAAAAACATTCAGTACTTC,CASTPGGTKNIQYF
TRBV28,TRBD2,.,TRBJ2-5,TGTGCCACCTCAACACCCCCTAGCGGGAGTAAGACCCAGTACTTC,CATSTPPSGSKTQYF
TRBV28,.,.,TRBJ2-4,TGTGCCAGCAGCGCGGCAGAACCCAAAAACATTCAGTACTTC,CASSAAEPKNIQYF
TRBV5-1,.,.,TRBJ2-7,TGCGCCAGCAGCACGCACCCCCGGGGGGCTACCTACGAGCAGTACTTC,CASSTHPRGATYEQYF
TRBV5-8,.,.,TRBJ1-1,TGTGTCCTCTTTCTTGAAGCTTTCTTT,CVLFLEAFF
TRBV7-8,.,.,TRBJ1-3,TGTGCCAGCAGCTTAGAGGACAGCCTTGTGTCTGGAAACACCATATATTTT,CASSLEDSLVSGNTIYF
TRBV7-2,.,.,TRBJ2-7,TGTGCCAGCAGCTTGAGGCCGGGGATTTACGAGCAGTACTTC,CASSLRPGIYEQYF
TRBV5-4,.,.,TRBJ2-7,TGTGCCAGCAGGCTTGGACTCCGAGACGAGCAGTACTTC,CASRLGLRDEQYF
TRBV7-2,.,.,TRBJ1-5,TGTGCCAGCAGCTTTAGTTCCCACAATCAGCCCCAGCATTTT,CASSFSSHNQPQHF
TRBV6-1,TRBD1,.,TRBJ2-1,TGTGCCAGCAGTGTTATGAGGGGTCAGGGGGTGTATGAGCAGTTCTTC,CASSVMRGQGVYEQFF
TRBV5-1,.,.,TRBJ1-4,TGCGCCAGCATGAGGGCAACTAATGAAAAACTGTTTTTT,CASMRATNEKLFF
TRBV7-2,.,.,TRBJ1-1,TGTGCCAGCAGCCAGACGGGGACTGAAGCTTTCTTT,CASSQTGTEAFF
TRBV6-5,.,.,TRBJ1-1,TGTGCCACCACCAGTACAGGGTTTTGGAACACTGAAGCTTTCTTT,CATTSTGFWNTEAFF
TRBV29-1,.,.,TRBJ2-5,TGCAGCGATCGGGACTCGGGGCGAGAGACCCAGTACTTC,CSDRDSGRETQYF
TRBV7-2,.,.,TRBJ2-5,TGTGCCAGCAGCTTTGACTCATCTAGACAGTACTTC,CASSFDSSRQYF
TRBV5-8,.,.,TRBJ2-2,TGTGCCAGCAGCTTAACTACGAACACCGGGGAGCTGTTTTTT,CASSLTTNTGELFF